This TCR beta chain stems from a study of cytomegalovirus exposure and HLA in healthy donors listed by TCRdb under 2017. For context, the study as a whole: In an earlier analysis of 587 of the donors, around 300 Gb of sequence data and some 100 million unique TCR beta sequences from about 179 million T cells were reported. An early release that covered 500 to 800 HLA-typed donors contained around 300 gigabases of sequencing data and around 80 million unique TCR sequences. Of the 350 to 450 genotyped donors, roughly 85% fell in the genetic ancestry cluster associated with self-reported Caucasian donors. The aim of the study was to test whether cataloging public T cell receptors could identify signatures of past pathogen exposure. The T cell repertoires of some 700 subjects were profiled by immunosequencing and related to cytomegalovirus serostatus. In addition to the first cohort of 666 subjects, a separate validation cohort of 120 different subjects was used. To predict cytomegalovirus infection status, the study brought together high-throughput TCR immunosequencing, statistical association of individual TCRs with disease status, and machine learning. In a later analysis, previously published TCR beta repertoires from more than 500 donors were re-analyzed and high-resolution HLA genotyping was added so that TCR occurrence patterns could be studied. Rather than using new phenotypic data, the later analysis identified candidate immune exposures from TCR beta sequences and from how often those sequences occurred across donors. To decide whether each TCR beta V gene segment behaved as functional or pseudogenic, an earlier analysis of some 570 of the donors relied on high-throughput TCR beta sequencing. Donor age, sex, ethnicity and CMV serostatus were compiled together with the repertoire data. A later genetic analysis used genome-wide SNP genotypes for 398 of the 666 donors, treating that subset as a discovery cohort. Every repertoire in the discovery cohort had been generated on one and the same sequencing platform. Class I and class II HLA loci were covered by the typing at four-digit resolution. Typing coverage varied by locus: roughly 629-640 donors for A, B, C, DRB1 and DQB1; roughly 520 for DQA1; 606 for DPA1; fewer than 480 for DPB1. A handful of DR-DQ haplotypes were handled as single units for association and clustering because linkage in the cohort was strong. On average, 235,054 unique TCR beta nucleotide sequences were sequenced per donor among several hundred genotyped donors of the cohort, with 15% to 20% of those sequences being non-productive. On the study overall, not on this receptor specifically: A total of roughly 160 TCR beta chains were listed by the study as associated with cytomegalovirus. A later analysis found that HLA-associated TCR beta chains were more clonally expanded and had lower generation probabilities than equally common non-associated chains. Because the 87-base-pair reads could not distinguish some IMGT-functional V segments, including TRBV6-2 and TRBV6-3, those segments were excluded. In a later genetic analysis, a missense DCLRE1C variant was associated with V-gene and J-gene trimming of TCR beta chains, and the association was replicated in an independent cohort. Around 16 rarely observed V segments, including chromosome 9 orphons, were excluded from the earlier analysis of approximately 500 of the donors because counts were too low. In a later analysis, TCR association rates were found to vary across HLA loci, with the most associated TCRs seen for DRB1 alleles and the fewest for HLA-C alleles. Most TCR sequences were seen in very few donors, while some public TCRs were found in many individuals. Only TCR beta chains were sequenced in this cohort, and the absence of alpha or paired-chain data limited detectable features. Strong co-occurrence of HLA alleles, especially DR and DQ, made assigning TCR associations to individual alleles difficult. A cluster of highly shared sequence variants was judged likely to be a technical artifact of the sequencing pipeline. In an earlier analysis of some 540 of the donors, most TCR beta V segments appeared in productive rearrangements about 87% or about 30% of the time, broadly matching IMGT annotations. The authors suggested that the approach could potentially be extended to other disease states and immunological phenotypes. A later analysis reported that several top co-occurrence clusters appeared linked to parvovirus B19, influenza, CMV and Epstein-Barr virus. In vitro tests confirmed that three of the cytomegalovirus-associated TCR beta chains recognize cytomegalovirus antigens. Specific HLA alleles were associated with 16,951 TCR beta sequences at a false discovery rate of 0.05 in a later analysis. CMV serostatus was the only immune exposure information available for the cohort. Linkage disequilibrium might explain the correlated functional status among segregating V segments, but an unknown experimental factor could not be ruled out. A later genetic analysis reported fewer N-insertions in productive TCRs among donors in an Asian-associated ancestry cluster than the roughly 670-donor mean. A further reported finding was that TCR beta sequences accurately predicted the HLA-A and HLA-B alleles for most subjects in the first cohort. According to a later analysis, most CMV-associated TCR beta chains appeared to be HLA-restricted, and the HLA associations seemed to be driven largely by CMV exposure. HLA typing was unavailable for some donors at each locus, so association tests used only the typed subset. Presence/absence analyses assumed roughly uniform sequencing depth across donors, an assumption that may not hold. In both the original and validation cohorts, the classifier was reported to diagnose cytomegalovirus status with high specificity and sensitivity.

The receptor library was made with the immunoSEQ multiplex PCR assay. For the multiplex PCR, a mixture combining 60 forward primers for TCR Vbeta segments and 13 reverse primers for TCR Jbeta segments was used. Amplification of the CDR3 region of rearranged TCR beta genes was performed with a multiplex PCR assay on genomic DNA. On the Illumina HiSeq System, the amplified TCR beta libraries were sequenced as 87-base-pair reads. In the authors' own workflow: Across the 500 to 700 repertoires, a later analysis counted 80 million or so unique TCR beta chains, some 11 million of which were shared by at least two donors. Raw reads were error-corrected and collapsed into unique sequences by a nearest-neighbor algorithm in which closely related sequences were merged to remove PCR and sequencing errors. CDR3 sequences were aligned to IMGT reference sequences to assign V, D and J gene segments. For a sequence to be retained, a match of at least six nucleotides was required to both a V gene segment and a J gene segment. A rearrangement was called productive if the CDR3 had no stop codons and remained in frame with V and J, and every other rearrangement was called non-productive. Following IMGT convention, CDR3 was defined as the stretch from the second conserved V-encoded cysteine to the conserved J-encoded phenylalanine. The earlier analysis of about 640 of the donors excluded any sequence lacking an unambiguous match to a single V gene segment. An earlier analysis of 587 of the donors classified V segments as functional when productive rearrangements were above 56.7% and as segregating when the standard deviation between donors was above 5%. To diagnose cytomegalovirus status from the catalog of TCR beta chain sequences, a statistical classification framework was built. In a later analysis, TCR nucleotide sequences were compared against IMGT/GENE-DB human TR gene sequences so that V and J genes could be assigned. In a later analysis, CDR3 sequences and most-parsimonious VDJ recombination scenarios were assigned using the TCRdist pipeline. In a later analysis, every TCR beta chain was defined by the combination of its CDR3 amino acid sequence and its V-gene family, and reads without a unique V-gene family were dropped. To address suspected cross-contamination and a sequencing artifact, a later analysis removed 592 highly shared, low-generation-probability nucleotide sequences. For each public chain, a later analysis derived a clonal expansion index from normalized ranks of inferred template counts within each repertoire. Generation probabilities in a later analysis came from a VDJ recombination model fitted to out-of-frame rearrangements, and those results were checked against IGoR. Hypergeometric tests were used in a later analysis to score TCR-TCR, TCR-HLA and TCR-CMV co-occurrence, with a repertoire-size bias correction applied to the TCR pairs. In a later analysis, false discovery rates were estimated by permuting HLA or CMV assignments 20 times. In a later analysis, co-occurring TCRs were grouped with DBSCAN, and TCRdist sequence similarity was added when clustering was performed within HLA-allele-positive subsets. Repertoires with fewer than 30,000 or more than 120,000 public chains were left out of co-occurrence clustering, as were a few repertoires with anomalous nucleotide sharing. Sourced from immuneACCESS, this table was stored by TCRdb with only in-frame sequences that have V and J called. A share of the clones is absent; for the studies checked, an unresolved V gene accounts for under half, and the remainder has no known explanation. The V and J calls and clone size were taken over from that table, and D and trimming were inferred from the DNA. The sample has 150,000 to 200,000 clones on record, around 79% of them singletons. The biggest ten clones account for roughly 0.4% of the sample.

V and J are trimmed by 2 bases and 9 bases, and the gene matches miss 10 bases of the junction. The CDR3 numbers 17 residues from cysteine through phenylalanine. Here the CDR3 DNA is all that survives: 51 bases in frame from base 1. CDR1 is given as SGHRS and CDR2 as YFSETQ, both from the germline V gene. The cohort consisted of 600 to 750 healthy bone marrow donors. All cohort members were sampled while nominally healthy, although unrecorded immune exposures were likely present. The donor tested CMV seropositive and was one of the 289 seropositive cohort members. A peripheral blood sample was provided by each donor, and peripheral blood mononuclear cells were used for TCR beta sequencing. Genomic DNA was extracted from the blood cell samples with the Qiagen DNeasy Blood Extraction Kit. Of note for this clone: Its target antigen remains unknown. It has no much larger one-base neighbor in the sample; base qualities were not kept.

The receptor was isolated from a male donor in good health and CMV-seropositive. This sequence uses TRBV5-1 and TRBJ2-1; 14 bases in between match TRBD2. Sequenced: PBMCs. In nucleotides, the sequence is TGCGCCAGCAGCTTCTCTCCGGGACTAGCGGGAGCTACTGAGCAGTTCTTC. Its product reads: CASSFSPGLAGATEQFF.